The 4 T cell receptor beta chains reported below all come from one sample, sequenced in a study of T cell responses to AZD1222 COVID-19 vaccine. Sequenced by immunoSEQ multiplex PCR; TCRdb stores in-frame clones only, minus some. This table has over 100,000 clones, approximately 85% appearing once. The starting material was peripheral blood, obtained on day 0 of MenACWY control vaccination. The receptors were gathered from an adult in good health.

The table lists this clone with a few counts. V usage is TRBV3-1 (or the pseudogene TRBV3-2) and J usage is TRBJ2-2; D ambiguous. V dropped 0 bases and J dropped 4 bases, with 6 bases sitting between them. The germline V gene has CDR1 LGHDT and CDR2 YNNKEL (reference sequence). This CDR3 has 14 residues. CDR3 sequence: CASSQDKTTGELFF. The CDR3 nucleotides are TGTGCCAGCAGCCAAGATAAGACCACCGGGGAGCTGTTTTTT.

This chain joins TRBV11-1 and TRBJ2-7; D may be TRBD1 (6 bases). CDR1 is SGHAT and CDR2 is FQDESV in the germline V gene (reference sequence). This CDR3 is 15 amino acids long. V lost 3 bases and J 0 bases, leaving 12 bases between the germline ends. CDR3: CASSFRQALSYEQYF. Here the CDR3 DNA reads TGTGCCAGCAGCTTTCGACAGGCCCTCTCCTACGAGCAGTACTTC.

The V call is TRBV3-1 (or the pseudogene TRBV3-2), the J call TRBJ2-1; D is possibly TRBD2 (6 bases). The germline gives CDR1 LGHDT, CDR2 YNNKEL (reference sequence). The CDR3 is 16 residues long. Between the trimmed V and J ends, which lost 4 bases and 3 bases, there was a span of 16 bases. The CDR3 spells CASSPLSLRDYNEQFF. DNA of the CDR3: TGTGCCAGCAGCCCTTTGAGTTTGCGGGACTACAATGAGCAGTTCTTC.

V gene TRBV11-2 combines with J gene TRBJ1-5; no clear D gene. Germline lookup yields CDR1 SGHAT and CDR2 FQNNGV. V lost 0 bases, J lost 5 bases, and 5 bases lay in between. There are 13 residues in the CDR3. Here the CDR3 reads CASSLERDQPQHF. The CDR3 nucleotides read TGTGCCAGCAGCTTAGAGAGAGATCAGCCCCAGCATTTT.